Sequencing of this T cell receptor (beta chain) was carried out in a study of blood T cell repertoires in COVID-19. Libraries were prepared by immunoSEQ multiplex PCR; TCRdb keeps only in-frame clonotypes and omits some of them. The data show a few hundred thousand clones, with approximately 90% seen just once and 8% to 9.5% held by the top ten. This clone was seen a single time. The V and J ends lost 0 bases and 2 bases, in that order; junction bases with no gene match: 5. The CDR3 spans 15 residues. CDR1 is SGDLS, CDR2 YYNGEE, per germline. This chain links TRBV9 with TRBJ2-7; 7 bases match TRBD2. The sequence was obtained from a woman aged 18-29 years who had recovered from COVID-19. Specimen: PBMCs or T cells enriched from blood (not recorded which). The CDR3 protein is CASSVGASGTYEQYF. As DNA, the CDR3 is TGTGCCAGCAGCGTAGGGGCTAGCGGAACCTACGAGCAGTACTTC.